This T cell receptor beta chain stems from a study of regulatory T cells in long-lasting Graves disease. On the study more broadly: Antithyroid drug use was under 3 months in newly diagnosed Graves' patients. Points from the study as a whole: Relative to newly diagnosed Graves' patients, persistent ones had lower TCR diversity. Persistent disease preferred TRBV28, TRBJ1-2 and TRBJ2-5.

Germline assignment: CDR1 KGHSH and CDR2 LQKENI. The CDR3 spans 11 residues. Note on this clonotype: Its specificity is not known.

Arm-PCR of CDR3 regions and iRepertoire HTBI primers were the basis on which TCR beta libraries were built. Using its own MiXCR run on the multiplex PCR reads, TCRdb lists one record per CDR3 protein. The repertoire has 350,000 to 500,000 distinct CDR3 sequences, over 15% of them found once; the top ten carry over 8.5%. Time point described: newly diagnosed GD, antithyroid drugs for less than 3 months. Extracted PBMC RNA gave rise to the TCR library. These data are also associated with another study on T cells in Graves' hyperthyroidism and ophthalmopathy. That report notes: Blood also carried most thyroid clonotypes expanded above 0.001.

The clonotype comes from a woman in her 30s with Graves disease. Sequenced here: peripheral blood mononuclear cells (PBMCs), sampled at new diagnosis, from a patient treated with antithyroid drugs. J is TRBJ2-1 and V is TRBV18; D uncertain. The J call may be mistaken, given a closer DNA end match to TRBJ2-5. As DNA, the CDR3 is TGTGCCAGCACCTCCCAAGAGACCCAGTACTTC. This codes for CASTSQETQYF.